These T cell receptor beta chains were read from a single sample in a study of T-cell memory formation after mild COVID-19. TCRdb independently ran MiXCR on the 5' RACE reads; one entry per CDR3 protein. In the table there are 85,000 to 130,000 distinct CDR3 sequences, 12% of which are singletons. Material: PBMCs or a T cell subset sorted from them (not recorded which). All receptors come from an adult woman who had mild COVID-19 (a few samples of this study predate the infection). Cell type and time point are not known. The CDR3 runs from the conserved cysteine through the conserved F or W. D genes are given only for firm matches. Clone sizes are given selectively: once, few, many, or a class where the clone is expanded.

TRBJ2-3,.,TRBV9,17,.,CASSVARVGPHSDTQYF,TGTGCCAGCAGCGTAGCAAGGGTAGGCCCACACTCGGATACGCAGTATTTT
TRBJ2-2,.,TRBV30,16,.,CAWSSRYPGDTGELFF,TGTGCCTGGAGTTCCCGGTACCCGGGAGACACCGGGGAGCTGTTTTTT
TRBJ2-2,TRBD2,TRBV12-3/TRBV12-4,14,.,CASSRAGEAGELFF,TGTGCCAGCAGTCGAGCGGGGGAAGCCGGGGAGCTGTTTTTT
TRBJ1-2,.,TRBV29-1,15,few,CSVEDLWSSNYGYTF,TGCAGCGTTGAAGATCTGTGGAGTTCTAACTATGGCTACACCTTC
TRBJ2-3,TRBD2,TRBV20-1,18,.,CSARDGSGGALWSDTQYF,TGCAGTGCTAGAGATGGGTCCGGGGGGGCCTTGTGGTCAGATACGCAGTATTTT
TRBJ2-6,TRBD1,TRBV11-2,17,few,CATDPRDRAYGANVLTF,TGTGCCACCGACCCCCGGGACAGGGCTTACGGGGCCAACGTCCTGACTTTC
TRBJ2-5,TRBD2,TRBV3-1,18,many,CASSQVPGLAGVGQTQYF,TGTGCCAGCAGCCAAGTCCCGGGACTAGCGGGAGTAGGGCAGACCCAGTACTTC
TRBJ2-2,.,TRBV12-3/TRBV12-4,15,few,CASTPTGFESGELFF,TGTGCCAGCACGCCTACGGGGTTTGAGTCCGGGGAGCTGTTTTTT
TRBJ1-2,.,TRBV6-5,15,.,CASSSNGQPHYGYTF,TGTGCCAGCAGTTCGAACGGACAGCCGCACTATGGCTACACCTTC
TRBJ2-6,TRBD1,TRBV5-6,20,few,CASSLRRPGQVSSGANVLTF,TGTGCCAGCAGCTTGAGGCGTCCGGGACAGGTGAGCTCTGGGGCCAACGTCCTGACTTTC
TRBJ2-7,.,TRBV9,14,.,CASSVGSTSYEQYF,TGTGCCAGCAGCGTAGGAAGTACCTCCTACGAGCAGTACTTC
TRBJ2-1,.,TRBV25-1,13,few,CASGTLSYNEQFF,TGTGCCAGCGGGACTCTCTCCTACAATGAGCAGTTCTTC
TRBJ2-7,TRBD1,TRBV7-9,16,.,CASSFRDRGRPYEQYF,TGTGCCAGCAGCTTCCGGGACAGGGGGCGGCCCTACGAGCAGTACTTC
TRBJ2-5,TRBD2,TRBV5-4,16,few,CASSFRGSGTQETQYF,TGTGCCAGCAGCTTCCGGGGTAGCGGGACGCAAGAGACCCAGTACTTC
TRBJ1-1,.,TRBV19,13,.,CASSGDLRTEAFF,TGTGCCAGTAGCGGGGATCTGAGGACTGAAGCTTTCTTT
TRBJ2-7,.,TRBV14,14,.,CASSPTGTQYEQYF,TGTGCCAGCAGCCCCACCGGGACGCAGTACGAGCAGTACTTC